Listed here are 10 T cell receptor beta chains from one sample, sequenced in a study of OX40 agonist ivuxolimab in advanced cancers. Clones were read by immunoSEQ multiplex PCR, and TCRdb kept only the in-frame ones, dropping some. The sample lists 65,000 to 95,000 clones, about 84% occurring once. The sample was CD4+ or CD8+ T cells sorted from blood, taken in a trial of the OX40 agonist ivuxolimab. The source is an adult with an advanced solid tumor such as melanoma, head and neck, liver or kidney cancer.

The chain joins TRBV6-5 to TRBJ2-7; 14 bases fit TRBD2. With V trimmed by 7 bases and J by 6 bases, 8 bases remained unmatched. The CDR3 is 15 amino acids. From germline, CDR1 is MNHEY and CDR2 SVGAGI. The DNA for the CDR3 is TGTGCCAGCATTCCAGGGACTAGCGGGAGAGCCGAGCAGTACTTC. Its protein is CASIPGTSGRAEQYF.

This rearrangement joins TRBV27 to TRBJ1-6; a possible D gene is TRBD1 (5 bases). V was shortened by 7 bases and J by 4 bases, with 11 bases between the two germline ends. The CDR3 length is 14 residues. Germline V CDR1 and CDR2: MNHEY, SMNVEV (reference sequence). In DNA form, the CDR3 reads TGTGCCAGCACCCAGGGCAGGTATAATTCACCCCTCCACTTT. It specifies CASTQGRYNSPLHF.

The chain couples TRBV9 to TRBJ1-1; D is ambiguous. The germline V gene encodes CDR1 SGDLS and CDR2 YYNGEE. Trimming took off 4 bases at V and 0 bases at J, with 7 bases between the two ends. The CDR3 spans 13 residues. CDR3 in amino acids: CASSYSMNTEAFF. The DNA for the CDR3 is TGTGCCAGCAGCTATTCAATGAACACTGAAGCTTTCTTT.

The chain employs TRBV30 and TRBJ2-3; D ambiguous. CDR3 length: 13 amino acids. In germline, CDR1 is GTSNPN, CDR2 SVGIG (reference sequence). Trimming left V 3 bases short and J 0 bases short, with 7 bases between. The CDR3 loop is CAWSLTSTDTQYF. The CDR3 DNA reads TGTGCCTGGAGCCTGACAAGCACAGATACGCAGTATTTT.

The chain links TRBV5-6 to TRBJ2-5; D is possibly TRBD1 (5 bases). This CDR3 region has 14 residues. The V end was cut by 1 base, the J end by 1 base, with 8 bases between. From germline, CDR1 is SGHDT and CDR2 YYEEEE. The chain's CDR3 is CASSLTQVQETQYF. The DNA for the CDR3 is TGTGCCAGCAGCTTGACACAGGTCCAAGAGACCCAGTACTTC.

A note on this clone: The same CDR3 also results from other DNA sequences found in this sample. J is TRBJ2-1 and V is TRBV4-3; TRBD2 might be the D (6 bases). CDR1 LGHNA and CDR2 YSLEER come from the germline V gene. The V end was cut by 6 bases, the J end by 9 bases, with 18 bases between. CDR3 length: 14 residues. CDR3 amino acids: CASSQIPGGPEQFF. The CDR3 bases are TGCGCCAGCAGTCAAATTCCCGGGGGACCTGAGCAGTTCTTC.

The chain has TRBV7-3 and TRBJ1-6; a weak D match, TRBD1 (5 bases). Trimming cost V 2 bases and J 8 bases, with 13 bases left between them. The CDR3 spans 15 residues. Per the germline V gene, CDR1 is SGHTA and CDR2 is FQGTGA. The CDR3 spells CASSLGQGGYSPLHF. CDR3 sequence (DNA): TGTGCCAGCAGCTTAGGTCAGGGTGGTTATTCACCCCTCCACTTT.

The chain couples TRBV6-1 to TRBJ1-3, with TRBD1 matching over 7 bases. With 4 bases clipped from V and 0 bases from J, the junction kept 6 bases outside the gene matches. CDR1 and CDR2 (germline): MNHNS, SASEGT. This CDR3 comprises 16 residues. The CDR3 spells CASSGGTALSGNTIYF. DNA of the CDR3: TGTGCCAGCAGTGGTGGGACAGCTCTCTCTGGAAACACCATATATTTT.

This clone was recorded a few times. The V call is TRBV6-1, the J call TRBJ1-5; 7 bases are a match to TRBD1. The junction had 9 bases not matched to a gene; V was cut back by 10 bases and J by 3 bases. The CDR3 runs to 14 residues. Per the germline V gene, CDR1 is MNHNS and CDR2 is SASEGT. For the CDR3, the DNA is TGTGCCACGTCCCGGGACAGCTACAATCAGCCCCAGCATTTT. The encoded protein is CATSRDSYNQPQHF.

The J gene is TRBJ1-1, the V gene TRBV6-5; 9 positions agree with TRBD1. Germline V lookup: CDR1 MNHEY, CDR2 SVGAGI. With V trimmed by 10 bases and J by 6 bases, 12 bases remained unmatched. There are 14 residues in the CDR3. CDR3 sequence: CATHTRTGVSEAFF. The DNA of the CDR3 is TGTGCCACCCACACCCGGACAGGGGTTTCTGAAGCTTTCTTT.